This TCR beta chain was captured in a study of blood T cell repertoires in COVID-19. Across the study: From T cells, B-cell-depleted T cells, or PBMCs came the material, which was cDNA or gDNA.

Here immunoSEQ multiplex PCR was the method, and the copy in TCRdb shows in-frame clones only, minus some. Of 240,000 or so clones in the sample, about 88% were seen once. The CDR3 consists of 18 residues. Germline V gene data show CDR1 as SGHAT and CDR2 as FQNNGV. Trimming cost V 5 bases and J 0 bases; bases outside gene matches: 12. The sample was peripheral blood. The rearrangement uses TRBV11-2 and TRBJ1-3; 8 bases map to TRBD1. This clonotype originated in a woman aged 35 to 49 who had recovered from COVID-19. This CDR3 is CASSTGGGPLISGNTIYF. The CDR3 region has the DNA TGTGCCAGCAGCACAGGGGGGGGACCCTTAATCTCTGGAAACACCATATATTTT.